One and the same sample provided the 30 T cell receptor beta chains below, sequenced in a study of blood T cell repertoires in COVID-19 (dated by TCRdb to about 2020). Library prep was done by the immunoSEQ multiplex PCR assay. TCRdb took this table from immuneACCESS and kept in-frame rearrangements with V and J called. Such tables lack part of the clones; where checked against another copy, unresolved V genes explain under half of the gap, and the rest is unexplained. For this sample there are a few hundred thousand clones; approximately 92% appear just once. Less than 5% of the sample is taken by the ten largest. The sample taken for sequencing was peripheral blood. These receptors were taken from a woman aged 40 to 50 who had recovered from COVID-19.

The chain recombines TRBV7-2 with TRBJ1-2; 7 nucleotides line up with TRBD1. V shed 6 bases and J 8 bases; nucleotides not matched to a gene: 6. Germline V gene data show CDR1 as SGHTA and CDR2 as FQGNSA. The CDR3 contains 12 residues. The CDR3 nucleotides are TGTGCCAGCAGACTGACAGGGCACGGCTACACCTTC. This sequence encodes CASRLTGHGYTF.

The chain has TRBV5-4 and TRBJ2-6, with a possible D match to TRBD1 (6 bases). This CDR3 is built from 14 residues. V lost 2 bases and J 4 bases, leaving 7 bases between the germline ends. Germline-derived CDR1 and CDR2 are SGHNT and YYREEE (reference sequence). The CDR3 reads CASSLQGGANVLTF. The CDR3 DNA sequence: TGTGCCAGCAGCTTACAGGGAGGGGCCAACGTCCTGACTTTC.

The genes are TRBV24-1 and TRBJ1-2; 8 bases agree with TRBD1. The trim removed 4 bases at V and 2 bases at J, leaving 5 bases unmatched. Looked up from germline, CDR1 is KGHDR and CDR2 is SFDVKD. This CDR3 is 15 amino acids long. The CDR3 DNA is TGTGCCACCAGTGAAGGTCAGGGGGCAAACTATGGCTACACCTTC. It translates to CATSEGQGANYGYTF.

The J gene is TRBJ1-4, the V gene TRBV9; tentative D call: TRBD1 (6 bases). Germline V gene data show CDR1 as SGDLS and CDR2 as YYNGEE. V dropped 4 bases and J dropped 4 bases, with 17 bases sitting between them. CDR3 length: 16 residues. CDR3 nucleotide sequence: TGTGCCAGCAGCAAAGAACAGGGCCCGAATAATGAAAAACTGTTTTTT. Its protein product is CASSKEQGPNNEKLFF.

As regards this clone: At one end, the junction sequence differs from germline, possibly due to a read error. The chain links TRBV10-3 to TRBJ1-2; TRBD1 matches 9 bases. This CDR3 spans 16 amino acids. Germline loops: CDR1 ENHRY, CDR2 SYGVKD. CDR3 loop: CAISEYRTGENYGYTF. The CDR3, as DNA: TGTGCCATCAGCGAGTATAGGACAGGGGAGAACTATGGCTACACCTTC.

V is TRBV3-1 (or the pseudogene TRBV3-2) and J is TRBJ2-7; D unresolved. V dropped 1 base and J dropped 6 bases, with 7 bases sitting between them. The CDR3 sequence is 12 residues long. Germline V gives CDR1 LGHDT, CDR2 YNNKEL (reference sequence). This CDR3 reads CASSQAPSEQYV. CDR3 DNA sequence: TGTGCCAGCAGCCAAGCCCCCAGCGAGCAGTACGTC.

The chain has TRBV19 and TRBJ1-1; D remains unclear. The CDR3 runs 14 residues. The V and J ends lost 3 bases and 5 bases respectively, with 13 bases between them. Germline V lookup: CDR1 LNHDA, CDR2 SQIVND (reference sequence). The CDR3 region is CASSIIEGGTEAFF. DNA for the CDR3: TGTGCCAGTAGTATCATTGAGGGAGGAACTGAAGCTTTCTTT. Drawing the rest from reference TRBV19 and TRBJ1-1, the complete variable domain is DGGITQSPKYLFRKEGQNVTLSCEQNLNHDAMYWYRQDPGQGLRLIYYSQIVNDFQKGDIAEGYSVSREKKESFPLTVTSAQKNPTAFYLCASSIIEGGTEAFFGQGTRLTVV.

This chain uses TRBV5-1 with TRBJ2-5; the match to TRBD1 covers 7 bases. The V and J ends lost 4 bases and 1 base, in that order; junction bases with no gene match: 10. Germline V CDR1 and CDR2: SGHRS, YFSETQ. The CDR3 has 16 amino acids. This CDR3 reads CASSKQGLIRQETQYF. CDR3 in DNA: TGCGCCAGCAGCAAACAGGGGTTGATTCGCCAAGAGACCCAGTACTTC.

This chain uses TRBV3-1 (or the pseudogene TRBV3-2) with TRBJ2-7, with TRBD2 identical over 8 bases. Trimming took 4 bases from V and 5 from J; bases not matched to a gene: 7. This CDR3 contains 14 residues. Germline CDR1 LGHDT, CDR2 YNNKEL (reference sequence). DNA for the CDR3: TGTGCCAGCAGCCGTGGCGGGGGGCGGGACGAGCAGTACTTC. Translated, it gives CASSRGGGRDEQYF.

The chain employs TRBV7-9 and TRBJ1-2; D remains ambiguous. The CDR3 loop spans 13 amino acids. CDR1 and CDR2 (germline): SEHNR, FQNEAQ (reference sequence). V shed 0 bases and J shed 5 bases, with 7 bases lying between them. The CDR3 region is CASSLAGLYGYTF. Here the CDR3 DNA reads TGTGCCAGCAGCTTAGCTGGCTTGTATGGCTACACCTTC.

This chain links TRBV5-6 with TRBJ1-5; no firm D call. Trimming shortened V by 0 bases and J by 2 bases, and 9 bases separated the two germline ends. The length of the CDR3 is 15 residues. Germline CDR1 and CDR2: SGHDT and YYEEEE. CDR3 coding DNA: TGTGCCAGCAGCTTGGGACTGAAGCGCAATCAGCCCCAGCATTTT. Its translation is CASSLGLKRNQPQHF.

The V call is TRBV10-3, the J call TRBJ2-1; 9 bases are a match to TRBD1. V lost 6 bases, J lost 5 bases, and 5 bases stayed unmatched. Germline CDR1 is ENHRY and CDR2 is SYGVKD. The CDR3 is made up of 14 amino acids. The CDR3 nucleotides read TGTGCCATCAGGGCCGGGACAGGGAACAATGAGCAGTTCTTC. Its protein is CAIRAGTGNNEQFF.

The rearrangement joins TRBV5-4 to TRBJ2-3; TRBD2 aligns across 7 bases. Germline loops: CDR1 SGHNT, CDR2 YYREEE (reference sequence). The V segment lost 4 bases and the J segment 1 base; nucleotides outside the gene matches: 6. The CDR3 covers 15 residues. The CDR3 DNA reads TGTGCCAGCAGCCCGGGGGGAGCCGGCACAGATACGCAGTATTTT. Translating it yields CASSPGGAGTDTQYF.

The gene calls are TRBV5-1 and TRBJ2-2; D uncertain. Germline V CDR1 and CDR2: SGHRS, YFSETQ. Between the trimmed V and J ends, which lost 0 bases and 5 bases, there was a span of 11 bases. The CDR3 has 15 residues. This CDR3 reads CASSLGQVVTGELFF. The CDR3 DNA is TGCGCCAGCAGCTTGGGGCAGGTGGTTACCGGGGAGCTGTTTTTT.

The gene calls are TRBV11-2 and TRBJ1-1, with D unresolved. Germline values: CDR1 SGHAT, CDR2 FQNNGV. V was shortened by 4 bases and J by 0 bases, with 6 bases between the two germline ends. The CDR3 is 13 amino acids. In DNA, the CDR3 is TGTGCCAGCAGCTATAAATTGAACACTGAAGCTTTCTTT. Translation gives CASSYKLNTEAFF.

This clone was found once. The rearrangement joins TRBV3-1 (or the pseudogene TRBV3-2) to TRBJ2-2; 7 bases are shared with TRBD2. The CDR3 covers 15 residues. J was trimmed by 7 bases and V by 1 base; bases with no gene match: 6. Germline V gene lookup returns CDR1 LGHDT and CDR2 YNNKEL (reference sequence). CDR3 region: CASSQAAGEVGELFF. CDR3 bases: TGTGCCAGCAGCCAAGCGGCGGGGGAAGTCGGGGAGCTGTTTTTT.

The genes are TRBV9 and TRBJ2-1, with 7 nucleotides matching TRBD1. Germline-derived CDR1 and CDR2 are SGDLS and YYNGEE. V shed 0 bases and J 4 bases; nucleotides not matched to a gene: 1. The CDR3 has 14 amino acids. CDR3 DNA: TGTGCCAGCAGCGTAGGGACAGGTTACAATGAGCAGTTCTTC. It is translated as CASSVGTGYNEQFF.

The chain combines TRBV13 with TRBJ2-2; 7 nucleotides align to TRBD1. The junction had 8 bases not matched to a gene; V was cut back by 2 bases and J by 2 bases. Germline V gives CDR1 PRHDT, CDR2 FYEKMQ (reference sequence). The length of the CDR3 is 17 residues. The CDR3 sequence is CASSLMWGQRNTGELFF. CDR3 DNA: TGTGCCAGCAGCTTAATGTGGGGACAGAGAAACACCGGGGAGCTGTTTTTT. The full variable domain, rest sourced from reference TRBV13 and TRBJ2-2, is AAGVIQSPRHLIKEKRETATLKCYPIPRHDTVYWYQQGPGQDPQFLISFYEKMQSDKGSIPDRFSAQQFSDYHSELNMSSLELGDSALYFCASSLMWGQRNTGELFFGEGSRLTVL.

The rearrangement joins TRBV4-1 to TRBJ2-7; 7 nucleotides agree with TRBD2. Germline CDR1 MGHRA, CDR2 YSYEKL. The CDR3 is 19 residues long. V lost 2 bases to trimming and J lost 1 base; unmatched junction nucleotides: 17. CDR3 residues: CASSQIGLLGERESYEQYF. The CDR3 nucleotides read TGCGCCAGCAGCCAAATTGGGCTTTTAGGGGAGCGGGAATCCTACGAGCAGTACTTC.

The rearrangement joins TRBV10-2 to TRBJ2-1; the D gene is possibly TRBD1 (5 bases). The germline V gene encodes CDR1 WSHSY and CDR2 SAAADI. The ends were cut back, 2 bases at V and 8 bases at J, with 19 bases in the middle. The CDR3 spans 16 residues. CDR3 nucleotides: TGCGCCAGCAGTGAGGTTCGAGCAGGGCCTATCGATGAGCAGTTCTTC. Protein product: CASSEVRAGPIDEQFF.

The CDR3 is CATSDWGLAGDNEQFF. The CDR3 DNA follows: TGTGCCACCAGTGATTGGGGACTAGCGGGGGACAATGAGCAGTTCTTC. The rearrangement links TRBV24-1 to TRBJ2-1; 14 bases map to TRBD2. Per the germline V gene, CDR1 is KGHDR and CDR2 is SFDVKD. Trimming cost V 2 bases and J 5 bases; bases outside gene matches: 1. This CDR3 has 16 amino acids.

The V call is TRBV5-6, the J call TRBJ1-2; tentative D call: TRBD1 (6 bases). V shed 1 base and J shed 4 bases, with 14 bases lying between them. Germline loops: CDR1 SGHDT, CDR2 YYEEEE. The CDR3 runs 15 residues. CDR3 amino acids: CASSLKDSILYGYTF. In DNA form, the CDR3 reads TGTGCCAGCAGCTTGAAGGACAGCATCCTCTATGGCTACACCTTC.

The chain joins TRBV10-2 to TRBJ2-2; TRBD2 aligns across 12 bases. V gave up 4 bases and J gave up 5 bases; unmatched junction bases: 2. The CDR3 is made up of 15 amino acids. Germline values: CDR1 WSHSY, CDR2 SAAADI. CDR3 sequence: CASSGTSGVTGELFF. As DNA, the CDR3 is TGCGCCAGCAGTGGGACTAGCGGGGTGACCGGGGAGCTGTTTTTT.

This chain joins TRBV5-5 and TRBJ1-2; 7 bases fit TRBD1. V shed 1 base, J shed 5 bases, and the junction held 8 bases outside the gene matches. There are 15 residues in the CDR3. In germline, CDR1 is SGHKS, CDR2 YYEKEE (reference sequence). This CDR3 is CASSLLAGGPYGYTF. DNA of the CDR3: TGTGCCAGCAGCTTGCTCGCAGGGGGGCCTTATGGCTACACCTTC.

V is TRBV4-1 and J is TRBJ2-5, with 11 bases aligning to TRBD2. V lost 0 bases, J lost 5 bases, and 14 bases stayed unmatched. The CDR3 contains 19 residues. Germline values: CDR1 MGHRA, CDR2 YSYEKL. The CDR3 reads CASSQEQASGGQGGETQYF. The CDR3 DNA is TGCGCCAGCAGCCAAGAACAGGCTAGCGGGGGGCAGGGTGGTGAGACCCAGTACTTC.

This chain links TRBV4-1 with TRBJ1-4, with TRBD1 identical over 7 bases. Germline V CDR1 and CDR2: MGHRA, YSYEKL. Trimming removed 5 bases from V and 0 bases from J; junction bases left unmatched: 18. The CDR3 runs to 20 residues. DNA of the CDR3: TGCGCCAGCAGCTTTCCGGGACAGCCATCCGCGCAATCAACTAATGAAAAACTGTTTTTT. Protein sequence: CASSFPGQPSAQSTNEKLFF.

This clone appeared once. The rearrangement uses TRBV10-1 and TRBJ2-1; tentatively, D is TRBD2 (7 bases). This CDR3 has 16 amino acids. Between the trimmed V and J ends, which lost 6 bases and 8 bases, there was a span of 23 bases. Germline V gene data show CDR1 as WNHNN and CDR2 as SYGVQD (reference sequence). In nucleotides, the CDR3 is TGCGCCAGCAGATTTAGAGCGGGGACATTTTGGGATGAGCAGTTCTTC. The encoded protein is CASRFRAGTFWDEQFF.

The gene calls are TRBV9 and TRBJ1-3; TRBD1 is a possible D gene (6 bases). This CDR3 is built from 15 residues. Trimming pared 3 bases from V and 2 bases from J, leaving 12 bases between. Germline-derived CDR1 and CDR2 are SGDLS and YYNGEE. The CDR3 spells CASSADRRPGNTIYF. The CDR3 nucleotides read TGTGCCAGCAGCGCAGACAGGAGGCCTGGAAACACCATATATTTT.

CDR3 loop: CSVAGTGGSGANVLTF. The CDR3 region has the DNA TGCAGCGTTGCAGGGACAGGGGGCTCTGGGGCCAACGTCCTGACTTTC. The chain recombines TRBV29-1 with TRBJ2-6, with 11 bases lining up with TRBD1. Germline-derived CDR1 and CDR2 are SQVTM and ANQGSEA. The V segment lost 4 bases and the J segment 0 bases; nucleotides outside the gene matches: 2. This CDR3 region has 16 residues.

The chain employs TRBV9 and TRBJ1-5, with 9 nucleotides matching TRBD1. Trimming removed 4 bases from V and 3 bases from J; junction bases left unmatched: 5. The CDR3 spans 15 residues. CDR1 is SGDLS and CDR2 is YYNGEE in the germline V gene. DNA for the CDR3: TGTGCCAGCAGCATAACAGGGGGCGACAATCAGCCCCAGCATTTT. Translated: CASSITGGDNQPQHF.